These T cell receptor beta chains were read from a single sample in a study of T cell responses to AZD1222 COVID-19 vaccine. Libraries were prepared by immunoSEQ multiplex PCR; TCRdb keeps only in-frame clonotypes and omits some of them. The profile covers roughly 120,000 clones, with around 90% appearing a single time and approximately 4% taken by the ten largest. Specimen: peripheral blood, collected on day 0 of AZD1222 vaccination. The receptors stem from an adult in good health. The CDR3 runs from the conserved cysteine through the conserved F or W. The D gene is left open where the match is weak. Clone size, where shown, is once, few, many, or a class for clones that have expanded.

NA | TRBJ2-5 | NA | TRBV9 | CASSVLGERQETQYF | TGTGCCAGCAGCGTTCTAGGGGAGAGACAAGAGACCCAGTACTTC
medium-sized | TRBJ1-2 | NA | TRBV9 | CASSADGRIYGYTF | TGTGCCAGCAGCGCCGATGGACGGATCTATGGCTACACCTTC
NA | TRBJ1-6 | TRBD1 | TRBV9 | CASSSRQGGASPLHF | TGTGCCAGCAGCTCTCGACAGGGAGGGGCTTCACCCCTCCACTTT
NA | TRBJ1-2 | NA | TRBV21-1 | CASSKADRDRDYSGYTF | TGTGCCAGCAGCAAAGCGGATCGGGACAGGGATTACTCTGGCTACACCTTC
few | TRBJ2-7 | NA | TRBV15 | CATSRDYGTYEQYF | TGTGCCACCAGCAGAGATTATGGGACCTACGAGCAGTACTTC
once | TRBJ2-1 | NA | TRBV18 | CASSPGNEQFF | TGTGCCAGCTCACCGGGCAATGAGCAGTTCTTC
NA | TRBJ1-4 | TRBD1 | TRBV28 | CASSYTGGAAIGPAFGKLFF | TGTGCCAGCAGTTACACAGGGGGCGCAGCGATTGGCCCGGCTTTTGGTAAACTGTTTTTT
NA | TRBJ2-3 | NA | TRBV6-2/TRBV6-3 | CASSPLAEPDTQYF | TGTGCCAGCAGTCCGCTCGCCGAGCCAGATACGCAGTATTTT
NA | TRBJ2-1 | NA | TRBV3-1/TRBV3-2 | CASSHGVKVDEQFF | TGTGCCAGCAGCCATGGGGTAAAGGTCGATGAGCAGTTCTTC
NA | TRBJ2-2 | NA | TRBV7-3 | CASSSDPPADTGELFF | TGTGCCAGCAGCTCAGATCCTCCCGCGGACACCGGGGAGCTGTTTTTT
NA | TRBJ1-1 | NA | TRBV27 | CASSPRPGRNTEAFF | TGTGCCAGCAGTCCGCGGCCAGGACGGAACACTGAAGCTTTCTTT
NA | TRBJ2-1 | NA | TRBV18 | CASSPGGGINEQFF | TGTGCCAGCTCACCGGGAGGCGGGATTAATGAGCAGTTCTTC
few | TRBJ1-4 | NA | TRBV5-5 | CASSLVQFGGEKLFF | TGTGCCAGCAGCTTGGTTCAGTTTGGGGGTGAAAAACTGTTTTTT
NA | TRBJ1-2 | TRBD1 | TRBV27 | CASSGDRGGNYGYTF | TGTGCCAGCAGCGGGGACAGGGGAGGTAACTATGGCTACACCTTC
NA | TRBJ1-2 | NA | TRBV7-8 | CAGSLNNNGGYTF | TGTGCCGGCAGCTTGAATAATAACGGTGGCTACACCTTC
NA | TRBJ2-1 | TRBD2 | TRBV6-4 | CASSSGGNNEQFF | TGTGCCAGCAGTTCGGGAGGAAACAATGAGCAGTTCTTC
NA | TRBJ1-5 | TRBD1 | TRBV6-2/TRBV6-3 | CAISLQGNSNQPQHF | TGTGCCATCAGTTTACAGGGGAACAGCAATCAGCCCCAGCATTTT
NA | TRBJ1-3 | NA | TRBV9 | CASSAGVTGWSSGNTIYF | TGTGCCAGCAGCGCTGGGGTAACAGGATGGTCCTCTGGAAACACCATATATTTT
NA | TRBJ2-7 | NA | TRBV11-2 | CASSLDRQSYEQYF | TGTGCCAGCAGCTTAGATCGCCAGTCCTACGAGCAGTACTTC
NA | TRBJ1-6 | NA | TRBV25-1 | CASSGQRRSSYNSPLHF | TGTGCCAGCAGTGGGCAGAGACGGAGCTCCTATAATTCACCCCTCCACTTT
NA | TRBJ1-1 | TRBD1 | TRBV10-2 | CASRRPGQGGTEAFF | TGCGCCAGCCGAAGACCGGGACAGGGAGGGACTGAAGCTTTCTTT
NA | TRBJ1-2 | NA | TRBV25-1 | CASSEWGVGGYTF | TGTGCCAGCAGTGAATGGGGTGTCGGTGGCTACACCTTC
NA | TRBJ2-7 | TRBD1 | TRBV7-8 | CASSLDGQGTSEQYF | TGTGCCAGCAGCTTAGACGGACAGGGGACCAGCGAGCAGTACTTC
NA | TRBJ2-5 | TRBD1 | TRBV19 | CASSKQGPIQETQYF | TGTGCCAGTAGTAAACAGGGGCCTATCCAAGAGACCCAGTACTTC
NA | TRBJ1-1 | NA | TRBV5-1 | CASSLASGRALSTEAFF | TGCGCCAGCAGCTTGGCCTCGGGACGAGCATTGAGCACTGAAGCTTTCTTT
once | TRBJ1-3 | NA | TRBV24-1 | CATSDVGGNTIYF | TGTGCCACCAGTGATGTAGGGGGAAACACCATATATTTT
once | TRBJ2-3 | NA | TRBV27 | CASSFLGATDTQYF | TGTGCCAGCAGTTTTCTGGGGGCCACAGATACGCAGTATTTT
NA | TRBJ1-1 | NA | TRBV6-2/TRBV6-3 | CASSYHRVSGGTEAFF | TGTGCCAGCAGTTACCACAGGGTGTCTGGCGGGACTGAAGCTTTCTTT
NA | TRBJ1-2 | NA | TRBV9 | CASSVQGPNYGYTF | TGTGCCAGCAGCGTACAGGGCCCTAACTATGGCTACACCTTC
NA | TRBJ1-6 | NA | TRBV30 | CAWSPTGNSPLHF | TGTGCCTGGAGTCCCACAGGAAATTCACCCCTCCACTTT
NA | TRBJ1-1 | NA | TRBV20-1 | CSASTLDENTEAFF | TGCAGTGCTAGTACCCTCGACGAGAACACTGAAGCTTTCTTT
NA | TRBJ1-2 | TRBD1 | TRBV24-1 | CATSDPGTGNYGYTF | TGTGCCACCAGTGATCCGGGGACAGGCAACTATGGCTACACCTTC
NA | TRBJ2-2 | NA | TRBV7-3 | CASSLQAANTGELFF | TGTGCCAGCAGCTTACAGGCCGCGAACACCGGGGAGCTGTTTTTT
medium-sized | TRBJ1-5 | NA | TRBV6-5 | CASSSLSTGSNQPQHF | TGTGCCAGCAGTTCCCTCTCGACAGGTAGCAATCAGCCCCAGCATTTT
NA | TRBJ2-7 | NA | TRBV28 | CASSLAGGPYEQYF | TGTGCCAGCAGTTTGGCTGGGGGGCCCTACGAGCAGTACTTC
NA | TRBJ1-1 | TRBD1 | TRBV15 | CATSRGGQGAGAFF | TGTGCCACCAGCAGGGGGGGACAGGGGGCCGGAGCTTTCTTT
NA | TRBJ1-1 | NA | TRBV6-2/TRBV6-3 | CASSFDRNTEAFF | TGTGCCAGCAGTTTCGATAGGAACACTGAAGCTTTCTTT
once | TRBJ2-5 | TRBD2 | TRBV25-1 | CASSPFGGGKRETQYF | TGTGCCAGCAGTCCATTTGGGGGGGGTAAAAGGGAGACCCAGTACTTC
few | TRBJ1-2 | NA | TRBV5-1 | CASSLAGAGVGGYTF | TGCGCCAGCAGCTTGGCCGGAGCCGGGGTCGGGGGCTACACCTTC
NA | TRBJ2-2 | TRBD2 | TRBV9 | CASTHSGSNTGELFF | TGTGCCAGCACCCATAGCGGGTCCAACACCGGGGAGCTGTTTTTT
NA | TRBJ2-2 | NA | TRBV9 | CASSPYGVNTGELFF | TGTGCCAGCAGCCCCTACGGAGTAAACACCGGGGAGCTGTTTTTT
NA | TRBJ2-1 | NA | TRBV10-2 | CASRQGDEQFF | TGCGCCAGCAGACAGGGCGATGAGCAGTTCTTC
NA | TRBJ2-1 | NA | TRBV25-1 | CASSGLGQGGDEQFF | TGTGCCAGCAGTGGACTCGGACAGGGAGGGGATGAGCAGTTCTTC
NA | TRBJ1-2 | TRBD1 | TRBV7-8 | CASSPGTDSYGYTF | TGTGCCAGCAGCCCAGGGACAGACTCCTATGGCTACACCTTC
NA | TRBJ1-6 | TRBD1 | TRBV5-4 | CASSYRDRNSPLHF | TGTGCCAGCAGCTACCGGGACAGGAATTCACCCCTCCACTTT
NA | TRBJ1-2 | TRBD1 | TRBV7-9 | CASSWTPQGVDGYTF | TGTGCCAGCAGCTGGACCCCCCAGGGGGTCGATGGCTACACCTTC
NA | TRBJ2-7 | TRBD2 | TRBV18 | CASSPPASGGYEQYF | TGTGCCAGCTCACCACCCGCTAGCGGGGGCTACGAGCAGTACTTC
NA | TRBJ1-5 | NA | TRBV12-5 | CASGLVLRGGDNQPQHF | TGTGCTAGTGGTTTGGTACTAAGGGGAGGGGACAATCAGCCCCAGCATTTT
NA | TRBJ1-2 | NA | TRBV27 | CASSLNYRDGYTF | TGTGCCAGCAGTCTAAATTACAGGGATGGCTACACCTTC
NA | TRBJ2-1 | NA | TRBV5-8 | CASRTTDTTSEQFF | TGTGCCAGCAGGACAACGGATACCACCAGTGAGCAGTTCTTC
NA | TRBJ2-6 | TRBD1 | TRBV7-3 | CASSRPGGSGANVLTF | TGTGCCAGCAGCCGCCCAGGGGGCTCTGGGGCCAACGTCCTGACTTTC
NA | TRBJ2-3 | TRBD2 | TRBV4-3 | CASSPRVAGGLLSTDTQYF | TGCGCCAGCAGCCCCCGGGTAGCGGGGGGGCTGTTGAGCACAGATACGCAGTATTTT
NA | TRBJ1-3 | NA | TRBV21-1 | CASGTSSGNTIYF | TGTGCCAGCGGCACCAGCTCTGGAAACACCATATATTTT
NA | TRBJ1-5 | NA | TRBV19 | CASRPVLNSNQPQHF | TGTGCCAGTAGGCCGGTGCTGAATAGCAATCAGCCCCAGCATTTT
NA | TRBJ2-1 | NA | TRBV29-1 | CSVTGSSYNEQFF | TGCAGCGTGACCGGTAGCTCCTACAATGAGCAGTTCTTC